This T cell receptor (beta chain) was identified in a study of cytomegalovirus exposure and HLA in healthy donors. Study-level points and caveats: Some segments of the V type, notably TRBV6-2 and TRBV6-3, were excluded as indistinguishable. Later analysis revealed greater clonal expansion in HLA-associated TCR beta chains than in equally common others.

The PCR contained 60 Vbeta and 13 Jbeta primers. The repertoire was sequenced with immunoSEQ multiplex PCR; TCRdb's copy has only in-frame clones and lacks some. Seen here are around 99,000 clones, 81% observed once, and the top ten hold roughly 2.3%. V was shortened by 2 bases and J by 4 bases, with 15 bases between the two germline ends. There are 16 residues in the CDR3. In germline, CDR1 is SGHVS, CDR2 FNYEAQ. Comments on this clone: The antigen is unknown.

The sample comprised PBMCs. The receptor was derived from a woman in her thirties in good health and CMV-seronegative. The chain combines TRBV7-6 with TRBJ1-3; D is possibly TRBD1 (5 bases). The CDR3 DNA follows: TGTGCCAGCAGCTTACCCGGGACTTCGAGAGGAAACACCATATATTTT. Translation: CASSLPGTSRGNTIYF.